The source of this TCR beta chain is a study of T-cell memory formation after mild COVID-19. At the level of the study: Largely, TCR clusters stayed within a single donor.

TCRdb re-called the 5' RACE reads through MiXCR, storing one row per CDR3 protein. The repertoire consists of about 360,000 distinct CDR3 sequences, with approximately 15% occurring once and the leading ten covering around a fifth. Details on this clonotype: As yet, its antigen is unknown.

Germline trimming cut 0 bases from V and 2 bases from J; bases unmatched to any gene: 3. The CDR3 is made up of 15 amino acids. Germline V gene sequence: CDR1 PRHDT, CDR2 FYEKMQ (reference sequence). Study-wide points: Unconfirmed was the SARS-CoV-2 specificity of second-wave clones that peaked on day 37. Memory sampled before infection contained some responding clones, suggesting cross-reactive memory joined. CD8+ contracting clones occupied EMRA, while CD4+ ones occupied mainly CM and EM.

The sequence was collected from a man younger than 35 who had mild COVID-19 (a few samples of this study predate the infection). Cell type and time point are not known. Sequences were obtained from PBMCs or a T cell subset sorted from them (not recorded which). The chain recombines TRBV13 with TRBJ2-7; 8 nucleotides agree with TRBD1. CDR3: CASSLGSGGAYEQYF. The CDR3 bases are TGTGCCAGCAGCTTAGGCTCAGGGGGCGCCTACGAGCAGTACTTC.